The T cell receptor (beta chain) described here comes from a study of Graves' ophthalmopathy and Graves' hyperthyroidism. Study-wide context: Hyperthyroidism was classified as stable if no ophthalmopathy occurred within 18 months of follow-up.

Study-wide results and limits: Most thyroid clonotypes expanded beyond 0.001 frequency were also found in blood. A 13-signature model separated ophthalmopathy from stable hyperthyroidism, about 90% sensitivity, 65% to 82% specificity.

RNA transcripts served as template for amplifying TCR beta CDR3 sequences. In the first round, RT-PCR was carried out with HTBI primers, and a multiplex PCR formed the second round. TCRdb re-analysed the multiplex PCR reads in MiXCR, keeping a single row per CDR3 protein. Found here are over a million distinct CDR3 sequences, 35% to 40% of them singletons; the top ten hold 8.5% to 14%. Participants with hyperthyroidism, aged 18 to 65, were newly diagnosed with under 2 months' duration. Ten or more counts support this clonotype. What it binds is not known. The CDR3 spans 14 residues. V lost 5 bases to trimming and J lost 3 bases, with 13 bases between them. Germline V gene lookup returns CDR1 MGHRA and CDR2 YSYEKL.

V usage is TRBV4-1 and J usage is TRBJ1-1; D remains unclear. This clonotype originated in an adult man with Graves' hyperthyroidism. The sample was peripheral blood or thyroid tissue (not recorded which). CDR3 loop: CASSTLSAHTEAFF. The CDR3 nucleotides read TGCGCCAGCAGCACCCTATCAGCTCACACTGAAGCTTTCTTT.